What follows is one T cell receptor (beta chain) and its context. Antigen unknown. This sample stems from a study of CD8+ T cells in alopecia areata. Overall study context: It was oral tofacitinib, at 5 to 10 mg twice daily, that treated patients received.

Findings and limits, study-wide: Scalp sequencing also captures normal skin's resident alphabeta T cells. Mice showed TCR sharing more clearly than patients did, possibly owing to HLA.

Sequencing relied on a cDNA template that was reverse transcribed from extracted RNA. The protocol was immunoSEQ multiplex PCR, while the TCRdb copy is restricted to in-frame clones and leaves out a portion. Here the sample spans 250,000 or so clones, under 70% being singletons. CD4+ and CD8+ T cells were sorted from PBMCs. Germline CDR1 SGHNT, CDR2 YYREEE (reference sequence). This CDR3 contains 15 residues. The V and J ends lost 1 base and 7 bases, in that order; junction bases with no gene match: 6. This TCR came from a human donor with alopecia areata. The chain couples TRBV5-4 to TRBJ2-1; 9 positions agree with TRBD1. This sample comprised CD4+ T cells sorted from blood, obtained at week 0. DNA for the CDR3: TGTGCCAGCAGCTTGCCGACAGGGGGGGAGAATGAGCAGTTCTTC. Protein product: CASSLPTGGENEQFF.